The 26 T cell receptor beta chains below all came from one sample that was sequenced in a study of T cell clones after liver transplantation. Data came from immunoSEQ multiplex PCR; TCRdb stores just in-frame clones and leaves some out. Here the sample spans tens of thousands of clones, 84% being singletons. The sample was CD4+ T cells from blood, taken 48 months after liver transplant. The receptors come from a human patient who received a liver transplant. The graft donor may account for some of the T cells.

The V call is TRBV11-2, the J call TRBJ2-6; possible D gene TRBD1, 6 bases. V was pared by 9 bases and J by 3 bases, with 12 bases between. The CDR3 covers 14 residues. CDR1 is SGHAT and CDR2 is FQNNGV in the germline V gene. In DNA form, the CDR3 reads TGTGCCAGAGAACAGGGCGGTGGGGCCAACGTCCTGACTTTC. This sequence encodes CAREQGGGANVLTF.

This clone was detected only a few times. V and J are TRBV2 and TRBJ2-7, with D tentatively TRBD1 (6 bases). This CDR3 has 12 amino acids. The V and J ends lost 6 bases and 0 bases respectively, with 6 bases between them. Germline V CDR1 and CDR2: SNHLY, FYNNEI. CDR3 sequence reads: CASRDSSYEQYF. CDR3 bases: TGTGCCAGCAGGGACAGCTCCTACGAGCAGTACTTC.

The chain couples TRBV5-1 to TRBJ1-1; D remains ambiguous. Trimming pared 0 bases from V and 3 bases from J, leaving 15 bases between. The CDR3 length is 16 residues. Germline V gene data show CDR1 as SGHRS and CDR2 as YFSETQ. In DNA, the CDR3 is TGCGCCAGCAGCTTGGGTTTCCTGAAGAGGGACACTGAAGCTTTCTTT. Residues: CASSLGFLKRDTEAFF. The variable domain in full, with the rest retrieved from reference TRBV5-1 and TRBJ1-1, is KAGVTQTPRYLIKTRGQQVTLSCSPISGHRSVSWYQQTPGQGLQFLFEYFSETQRNKGNFPGRFSGRQFSNSRSEMNVSTLELGDSALYLCASSLGFLKRDTEAFFGQGTRLTVV.

This chain connects TRBV5-1 to TRBJ2-5; the D is unclear. V was pared by 4 bases and J by 2 bases, with 12 bases between. CDR3 length: 14 amino acids. Germline V gene sequence: CDR1 SGHRS, CDR2 YFSETQ. CDR3 amino acids: CASSPIGEQETQYF. Written as DNA, the CDR3 is TGCGCCAGCAGCCCTATTGGAGAACAAGAGACCCAGTACTTC.

V gene TRBV19 combines with J gene TRBJ1-5; D possibly corresponds to TRBD1 (6 bases). V was cut by 8 bases and J by 4 bases, with 18 bases left in between. The CDR3 loop spans 15 amino acids. Germline CDR1 reads LNHDA; CDR2 reads SQIVND (reference sequence). CDR3 nucleotides: TGTGCCAGTCGATCGGACAGTCAAAAGAATCAGCCCCAGCATTTT. Its translation: CASRSDSQKNQPQHF.

The chain is built from TRBV7-2 and TRBJ1-5; D is uncertain. The V and J ends lost 5 bases and 6 bases respectively, with 23 bases between them. CDR3 length equals 17 residues. Germline lookup yields CDR1 SGHTA and CDR2 FQGNSA. Written as DNA, the CDR3 is TGTGCCAGCAGCCCACTCCCCCCCTCTTATTTAAGTCAGCCCCAGCATTTT. Translated, it gives CASSPLPPSYLSQPQHF.

The sample holds a few counts of this clone. V gene TRBV7-8 combines with J gene TRBJ2-5; maybe TRBD1 (5 bases). Germline assignment: CDR1 SGHVS and CDR2 FQNEAQ. This CDR3 comprises 13 residues. V lost 5 bases to trimming and J lost 4 bases, with 11 bases between them. The CDR3 region is CASSVRQLETQYF. In nucleotides, the CDR3 is TGTGCCAGCAGCGTTAGACAGCTAGAGACCCAGTACTTC.

The gene calls are TRBV27 and TRBJ1-2; possibly TRBD1 for D (6 bases). CDR1 and CDR2 (germline): MNHEY, SMNVEV (reference sequence). With 5 bases removed from V and 5 bases from J, the gap between germline ends came to 27 bases. CDR3 length: 18 amino acids. The DNA for the CDR3 is TGTGCCAGCAGTCCGTATTATCCTAACCAACAGGGCGATTATGGCTACACCTTC. Translating gives CASSPYYPNQQGDYGYTF.

This rearrangement joins TRBV7-2 to TRBJ2-7; D unresolved. Germline V gene sequence: CDR1 SGHTA, CDR2 FQGNSA. CDR3 length equals 13 residues. V lost 3 bases and J 4 bases, leaving 10 bases between the germline ends. The CDR3 region has the DNA TGTGCCAGCAGCTTGAACCGCGATTACGAGCAGTACTTC. Translated: CASSLNRDYEQYF.

The table lists this clone with a few counts. The chain joins TRBV5-6 to TRBJ1-6, with D perhaps TRBD1 (6 bases). V lost 5 bases and J 6 bases, leaving 12 bases between the germline ends. CDR1 and CDR2 (germline): SGHDT, YYEEEE. The length of the CDR3 is 14 residues. CDR3 nucleotide sequence: TGTGCCAGCAGTGGGGGGGCGGGTAATTCACCCCTCCACTTT. Its translation is CASSGGAGNSPLHF.

Points on this clone: A single base separates this from a much larger clone, so it may be a read error. CDR3 residues: CASSPGETQYF. The CDR3 coding sequence is TGTGCCAGCAGCCCGGGGGAGACCCAGTACTTC. V gene TRBV11-2 combines with J gene TRBJ2-5, with TRBD2 as a possible D gene (5 bases). CDR3 length: 11 amino acids. In germline, CDR1 is SGHAT, CDR2 FQNNGV. Trimming took 5 bases from V and 5 from J, leaving 6 bases between them.

The rearrangement uses TRBV28 and TRBJ2-7, with D possibly TRBD1 on 5 matching bases. The CDR3 is made up of 14 amino acids. The V end was cut by 5 bases, the J end by 1 base, with 12 bases between. CDR1 is MDHEN and CDR2 is SYDVKM in the germline V gene. In DNA, the CDR3 is TGTGCCAGCAGTCCAGCAGGGCCTTCCTACGAGCAGTACTTC. Protein sequence: CASSPAGPSYEQYF.

The V call is TRBV9, the J call TRBJ1-1; no definite D call. The germline CDR1 and CDR2 sequences are SGDLS and YYNGEE. The CDR3 has 13 amino acids. The V and J ends lost 0 bases and 3 bases respectively, with 6 bases between them. The CDR3 reads CASSVASYTEAFF. The CDR3 DNA reads as TGTGCCAGCAGCGTAGCTAGTTACACTGAAGCTTTCTTT.

This clone was detected only a few times. This rearrangement joins TRBV7-2 to TRBJ2-1; D not certain. V was cut by 1 base and J by 5 bases, with 6 bases left in between. The length of the CDR3 is 13 residues. Germline CDR1 and CDR2: SGHTA and FQGNSA. CDR3 loop: CASSLEIDNEQFF. The CDR3 DNA sequence: TGTGCCAGCAGCTTAGAGATAGACAATGAGCAGTTCTTC.

This clone showed up just once. The gene calls are TRBV9 and TRBJ1-3; no clear D. This CDR3 comprises 15 residues. Germline V gene lookup returns CDR1 SGDLS and CDR2 YYNGEE. Trimming shortened V by 1 base and J by 0 bases, and 8 bases separated the two germline ends. CDR3 sequence: CASSVKGYSGNTIYF. The CDR3 DNA reads as TGTGCCAGCAGCGTAAAGGGCTACTCTGGAAACACCATATATTTT.

The sample holds one count of this clone. This sequence joins TRBV7-3 and TRBJ2-2; weak D call: TRBD1 (5 bases). The germline V gene encodes CDR1 SGHTA and CDR2 FQGTGA. V lost 5 bases and J 6 bases, leaving 19 bases between the germline ends. The CDR3 has 16 amino acids. The CDR3 sequence is CASSLQPTELSGELFF. In nucleotides, the CDR3 is TGTGCCAGCAGCCTCCAGCCGACAGAGCTGTCCGGGGAGCTGTTTTTT.

The chain is built from TRBV30 and TRBJ2-7, with D unresolved. CDR3 size: 13 residues. V gave up 0 bases and J gave up 4 bases, with 10 bases separating them. Germline-derived CDR1 and CDR2 are GTSNPN and SVGIG (reference sequence). The chain's CDR3 is CAWSVPWVYEQYF. CDR3 nucleotides: TGTGCCTGGAGTGTTCCTTGGGTGTACGAGCAGTACTTC.

This chain connects TRBV11-3 to TRBJ2-1, with 9 bases identical to TRBD2. The CDR3 covers 17 residues. Germline V gene sequence: CDR1 SGHNT, CDR2 YENEEA. The J segment lost 5 bases and the V segment lost 5 bases, leaving 13 bases of the junction unmatched. The chain's CDR3 is CASSLTPGGGVHNEQFF. The CDR3 DNA is TGTGCCAGCAGCCTCACCCCTGGCGGGGGGGTACACAATGAGCAGTTCTTC.

This chain uses TRBV6-6 with TRBJ2-7; unclear D gene. V was shortened by 6 bases and J by 3 bases, with 9 bases between the two germline ends. CDR1 is MNHNY, CDR2 SVGAGI, per germline (reference sequence). The CDR3 is 12 amino acids. In DNA form, the CDR3 reads TGTGCCAGCAGCCTGCGAAACTACGAGCAGTACTTC. It is translated as CASSLRNYEQYF.

This rearrangement joins TRBV7-2 to TRBJ2-3; 7 nucleotides line up with TRBD1. With V trimmed by 3 bases and J by 1 base, 1 base remained unmatched. The CDR3 length is 14 residues. Germline V gives CDR1 SGHTA, CDR2 FQGNSA. The CDR3 sequence: CASSFGTGTDTQYF. The DNA of the CDR3 is TGTGCCAGCAGCTTTGGGACAGGCACAGATACGCAGTATTTT.

This clone was seen many times. V is TRBV19 and J is TRBJ1-6; D remains ambiguous. V was trimmed by 4 bases and J by 7 bases, leaving 14 bases between them. CDR1 and CDR2 (germline): LNHDA, SQIVND (reference sequence). CDR3 length: 15 residues. The CDR3 bases are TGTGCCAGTAGTACAGACCACCAGTACAATTCACCCCTCCACTTT. This codes for CASSTDHQYNSPLHF.

Only one count was recorded for this clone. The V gene is TRBV4-3, the J gene TRBJ1-2; D is undetermined. This CDR3 is 14 amino acids long. Germline V gives CDR1 LGHNA, CDR2 YSLEER. V lost 0 bases and J 6 bases, leaving 11 bases between the germline ends. CDR3: CASSQDNTGDGYTF. In nucleotides, the CDR3 is TGCGCCAGCAGCCAAGATAACACGGGAGATGGCTACACCTTC.

The J gene is TRBJ2-1, the V gene TRBV5-1; D may be TRBD2 (5 bases). This CDR3 spans 14 amino acids. Germline V gives CDR1 SGHRS, CDR2 YFSETQ. The germline V and J ends were trimmed by 2 bases and 8 bases, with 14 bases remaining between them. The chain's CDR3 is CASSLGVGRDEQFF. The DNA for the CDR3 is TGCGCCAGCAGCTTAGGCGTCGGGCGGGATGAGCAGTTCTTC.

The count of this clone is one. This sequence joins TRBV11-2 and TRBJ2-7; 8 nucleotides align to TRBD1. The CDR3 loop spans 15 amino acids. Germline lookup yields CDR1 SGHAT and CDR2 FQNNGV. V lost 1 base, J lost 6 bases, and 8 bases stayed unmatched. CDR3: CASSLVGRGLGEQYF. The CDR3 bases are TGTGCCAGCAGCTTAGTCGGCAGGGGGCTAGGCGAGCAGTACTTC.

The gene calls are TRBV6-1 and TRBJ1-2; D unclear. V lost 2 bases and J 2 bases, leaving 9 bases between the germline ends. This CDR3 is built from 14 residues. Germline assignment: CDR1 MNHNS and CDR2 SASEGT. The CDR3 region is CASSELSQNYGYTF. CDR3 sequence (DNA): TGTGCCAGCAGTGAACTCTCACAGAACTATGGCTACACCTTC.

Comments on this clone: Relative to the germline gene, one junction end is altered; a read error may explain this. The chain carries TRBV7-7 and TRBJ2-1, with a possible D match to TRBD2 (6 bases). CDR1 SSHAT and CDR2 FNYEAQ come from the germline V gene (reference sequence). The CDR3 loop spans 13 amino acids. CDR3 sequence: CASSSGTFDEQFF. DNA of the CDR3: TGTGCTAGCAGCTCCGGGACTTTCGATGAGCAGTTCTTC.